Below, one TCR beta chain is given with its context. Distinct nucleotide sequences in the sample also encode this CDR3. The data were obtained in a study of shared clonotypes between healthy human individuals. The V gene end was trimmed by 3 bases and the J gene end by 10 bases; junction bases not matched to a gene: 6. The CDR3 covers 14 residues. Germline assignment: CDR1 SGHRS and CDR2 YFSETQ. Replicate PCRs for sorted subsets used 200 ng DNA; this equaled tens of thousands of T cell genomes. The protocol was immunoSEQ multiplex PCR, while the TCRdb copy is restricted to in-frame clones and leaves out a portion. The sample lists 2 million to 2.5 million clones, less than 95% occurring once. CD8 cells classed as naive were CD45RO-negative and positively selected for CCR7, excluding terminally differentiated effector memory CD45RA+ cells.

The V gene is TRBV5-1, the J gene TRBJ1-6; TRBD1 agrees at 8 bases. Sequencing was done on a sample of naive CD8+ T cells sorted from blood. This receptor was identified in a man between 18 and 29 years old in good health. The CDR3 bases are TGCGCCAGCAGCTACGACAGGGGCGGATCACCCCTCCACTTT. Residues: CASSYDRGGSPLHF.